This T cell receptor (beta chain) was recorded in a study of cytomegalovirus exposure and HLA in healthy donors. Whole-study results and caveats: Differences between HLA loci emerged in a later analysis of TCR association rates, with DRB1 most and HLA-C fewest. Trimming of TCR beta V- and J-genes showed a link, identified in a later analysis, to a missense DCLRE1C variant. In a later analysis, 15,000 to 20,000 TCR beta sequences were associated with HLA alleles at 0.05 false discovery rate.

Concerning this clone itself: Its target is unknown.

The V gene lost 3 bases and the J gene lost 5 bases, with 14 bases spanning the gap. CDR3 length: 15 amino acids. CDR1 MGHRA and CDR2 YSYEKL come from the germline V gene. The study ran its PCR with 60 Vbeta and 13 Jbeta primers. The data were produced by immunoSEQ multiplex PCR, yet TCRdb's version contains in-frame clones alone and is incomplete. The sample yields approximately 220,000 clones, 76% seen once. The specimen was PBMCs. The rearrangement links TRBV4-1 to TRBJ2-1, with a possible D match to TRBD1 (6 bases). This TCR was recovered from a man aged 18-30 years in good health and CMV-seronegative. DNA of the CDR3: TGCGCCAGCAGCCATCTCCGGGACAAGGACAATGAGCAGTTCTTC. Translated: CASSHLRDKDNEQFF.